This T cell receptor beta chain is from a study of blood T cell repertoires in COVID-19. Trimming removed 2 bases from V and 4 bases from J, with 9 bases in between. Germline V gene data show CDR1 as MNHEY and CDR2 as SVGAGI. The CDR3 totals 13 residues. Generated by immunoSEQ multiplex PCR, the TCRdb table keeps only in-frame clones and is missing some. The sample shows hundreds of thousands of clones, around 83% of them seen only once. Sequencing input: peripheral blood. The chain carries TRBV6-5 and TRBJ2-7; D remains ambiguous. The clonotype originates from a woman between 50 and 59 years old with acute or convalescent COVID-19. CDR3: CASSYGLRYEQYF. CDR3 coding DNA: TGTGCCAGCAGTTACGGGCTGCGTTACGAGCAGTACTTC.